This T cell receptor (beta chain) was obtained from a study of T cell clonality in common variable immunodeficiency. The V gene end was trimmed by 4 bases and the J gene end by 6 bases; junction bases not matched to a gene: 11. Per germline, CDR1 DFQATT and CDR2 SNEGSKA (reference sequence). This CDR3 contains 16 residues. This clone has at least ten counts. Antigen: not known. The read terminates 3 residues before the CDR3 end, so the remaining end is supplied by the germline J gene. Study-level points and caveats: Reportedly, TCR beta sequences from common variable immunodeficiency showed fewer deletions and N-nucleotide insertions.

Data came from immunoSEQ multiplex PCR; TCRdb stores just in-frame clones and leaves some out. The record shows about 21,000 clones for this sample, with no singletons present. This chain uses TRBV20-1 with TRBJ2-3; 12 bases agree with TRBD1. Material for sequencing was peripheral blood mononuclear cells. The TCR sequence derives from a human donor with common variable immunodeficiency. This CDR3 reads CSAKGSGQGARDTQYF. The sequenced CDR3 bases are TGCAGTGCTAAAGGGTCGGGACAGGGGGCAAGGGATACG.